Listed below are T cell receptor beta chains from one sample, sequenced in a study of vaccination and CD4 T cells after COVID-19. These receptors are not linked to any known antigen. Via MiXCR, TCRdb re-called the PCR reads, giving one row per CDR3 protein. This sample has 15,000 to 20,000 distinct CDR3 sequences; approximately 31% occur once, and the top ten carry 15% to 17%. What was sequenced was cultured CD4+ T cells from blood. These receptors were obtained from a human donor with COVID-19. Each CDR3 is given with its conserved first and last residue. The D gene is left open where the match is weak. Size is omitted from some rows. Given values are once, few, many or a class for expanded clones.

abundance | d_gene | j_gene | v_gene | len | CDR3nt | CDR3aa
- | TRBD2 | TRBJ2-3 | TRBV20-1 | 14 | TGCAGTGCCCAAGGGCGGGGGGGCTCAGATACGCAGTATTTT | CSAQGRGGSDTQYF
- | - | TRBJ2-2 | TRBV27 | 13 | TGTGCCAGCAGGAACAGAGCCACCGGGGAGCTGTTTTTT | CASRNRATGELFF
few | - | TRBJ1-5 | TRBV20-1 | 13 | TGCAGTGCTAGAGATACTGGGGCAGCAGCCCAGCATTTT | CSARDTGAAAQHF
- | - | TRBJ2-5 | TRBV20-1 | 12 | TGCAGTGCTAGAGGTCAGAAAGACACCCAGTACTTC | CSARGQKDTQYF
- | - | TRBJ1-5 | TRBV20-1 | 13 | TGCAGTACTAGTGGGGAGGGAAATCAGCCCCAGCATTTT | CSTSGEGNQPQHF
- | - | TRBJ2-7 | TRBV5-6 | 15 | TGTGCCAGCAGCGGGGGGCCGGGACAGTTCTACGAGCAGTACTTC | CASSGGPGQFYEQYF
large | - | TRBJ1-5 | TRBV27 | 14 | TGTGCCAGCAGTGGAGGGTATAGCAATCAGCCCCAGCATTTT | CASSGGYSNQPQHF
- | - | TRBJ2-2 | TRBV12-3/TRBV12-4 | 14 | TGTGCCAGCAGGTCCGGGACAAACACCGGGGAGCTGTTTTTT | CASRSGTNTGELFF
few | - | TRBJ1-6 | TRBV19 | 14 | TGTGCCAGTAGTATAGATGGGAGTTGGTCACCCCTCCACTTT | CASSIDGSWSPLHF
- | - | TRBJ2-5 | TRBV25-1 | 15 | TGTGCCAGCAGTGAAGGGGACGGACGTCGGGAGACCCAGTACTTC | CASSEGDGRRETQYF
few | - | TRBJ2-6 | TRBV20-1 | 15 | TGCAGTGTCCCTGGCTTGAGCTCTGGGGCCAACGTCCTGACTTTC | CSVPGLSSGANVLTF
few | - | TRBJ1-1 | TRBV20-1 | 11 | TGCAGTGCACCGATTAACACTGAAGCTTTCTTT | CSAPINTEAFF
- | TRBD1 | TRBJ2-7 | TRBV12-5 | 14 | TGTGCTAGTGGTTTAGCTGCAGGGGGAGCCGAGCAGTACTTC | CASGLAAGGAEQYF
- | - | TRBJ2-7 | TRBV25-1 | 13 | TGTGCCAGCAGTGGGGCGGGGTATTACGAGCAGTACTTC | CASSGAGYYEQYF
- | - | TRBJ1-2 | TRBV27 | 15 | TGTGCCAGCAGTCTCACATCAACTGGGCGCTATGGCCACACCTTC | CASSLTSTGRYGHTF
few | - | TRBJ1-3 | TRBV6-5 | 16 | TGTGCCAGCAGTTACTGGGGCTCAGGCGCTGGAAACACCATATATTTT | CASSYWGSGAGNTIYF
- | - | TRBJ2-7 | TRBV12-3/TRBV12-4 | 12 | TGTGCCAGCAGGGCCCTAGGGGACGAGCAGTACTTC | CASRALGDEQYF
- | - | TRBJ1-5 | TRBV30 | 14 | TGTGCCTGGACAGGGTCGGGTAGCAATCAGCCCCAGCATTTT | CAWTGSGSNQPQHF
few | TRBD2 | TRBJ2-3 | TRBV6-5 | 16 | TGTGCCAGCAGTTGGACTAGCGGGACCGCCACAGATACGCAGTATTTT | CASSWTSGTATDTQYF
few | TRBD2 | TRBJ2-2 | TRBV6-2/TRBV6-3 | 15 | TGTGCCAGCAGCCAGACTAGCGGAAACACCGGGGAGCTGTTTTTT | CASSQTSGNTGELFF
- | TRBD1 | TRBJ1-5 | TRBV6-2/TRBV6-3 | 14 | TGTGCCAGCAGTTGGACAGGGGGCCTTCAGCCCCAGCATTTT | CASSWTGGLQPQHF
- | - | TRBJ1-2 | TRBV19 | 11 | TGTGCCAGTAGTATAGGAATTGGCTACACCTTC | CASSIGIGYTF
- | TRBD1 | TRBJ1-4 | TRBV11-2 | 15 | TGTGCCAGCAGCTTAGGGGGGACAGCTAATGAAAAACTGTTTTTT | CASSLGGTANEKLFF
- | - | TRBJ1-3 | TRBV7-2 | 16 | TGTGCCAGCAGCTTAAACCCAGCAGCCTCTGGAAACACCATATATTTT | CASSLNPAASGNTIYF
- | TRBD2 | TRBJ2-7 | TRBV7-9 | 14 | TGTGCCAGCAGCTTAGCGGGACTACCCTACGAGCAGTACTTC | CASSLAGLPYEQYF
- | - | TRBJ2-7 | TRBV20-1 | 13 | TGCAGTGCTCAAACCGCCATCCCCTACGAGCAGTACTTC | CSAQTAIPYEQYF
few | - | TRBJ1-1 | TRBV28 | 14 | TGTGCCAGCAGTTCCATCGGGGGGGACACTGAAGCTTTCTTT | CASSSIGGDTEAFF
- | TRBD1 | TRBJ1-2 | TRBV11-2 | 16 | TGTGCCAGCAGTCCTCCGGGACAGGGAGCTAACTATGGCTACACCTTC | CASSPPGQGANYGYTF
few | - | TRBJ1-5 | TRBV7-2 | 14 | TGTGCCAGCAGCTTTGATAGTAGCAATCAGCCCCAGCATTTT | CASSFDSSNQPQHF
few | - | TRBJ2-2 | TRBV20-1 | 13 | TGCAGTGCTCCCCGGGAGAACACCGGGGAGCTGTTTTTT | CSAPRENTGELFF
medium-sized | - | TRBJ2-3 | TRBV5-5 | 14 | TGTGCCAGCAGCAGGGGGGGAGACACAGATACGCAGTATTTT | CASSRGGDTDTQYF
few | - | TRBJ2-7 | TRBV20-1 | 14 | TGCAGTGCTAGTCTGGACAGTGTCGGCTACGAGCAGTACTTC | CSASLDSVGYEQYF
- | - | TRBJ1-5 | TRBV19 | 15 | TGTGCCAGTAGCCTGGTCACAATTAGCAATCAGCCCCAGCATTTT | CASSLVTISNQPQHF
few | - | TRBJ1-6 | TRBV20-1 | 14 | TGCAGTGCAGGGGGGGGAGGGGGAACTTCACCCCTCCACTTT | CSAGGGGGTSPLHF
- | TRBD2 | TRBJ2-1 | TRBV5-4 | 14 | TGTGCCAGCAGCTTGGAAGCGGGGACGTATGAGCAGTTCTTC | CASSLEAGTYEQFF
- | TRBD2 | TRBJ2-7 | TRBV6-1 | 13 | TGTGCCAGCAGACCCCTAGCGGACTACGAGCAGTACTTC | CASRPLADYEQYF
- | - | TRBJ2-7 | TRBV6-2/TRBV6-3 | 12 | TGTGCCAGCAGGCGGGGGCAGTTCGAGCAGTACTTC | CASRRGQFEQYF
few | - | TRBJ1-3 | TRBV7-9 | 13 | TGTGCCCACGCCACGGGGTCTGGAAACACCATATATTTT | CAHATGSGNTIYF
few | TRBD2 | TRBJ2-5 | TRBV7-8 | 13 | TGTGCCAGCAGTTGGGGACTAGGAGAGACCCAGTACTTC | CASSWGLGETQYF
- | - | TRBJ1-2 | TRBV30 | 11 | TGTGCCTGGAGTGTACCCGGTGGCTACACCTTC | CAWSVPGGYTF
few | - | TRBJ2-2 | TRBV6-1 | 13 | TGTGCCAGCAGTGAAGCGGCAACCGGGGAGCTGTTTTTT | CASSEAATGELFF
- | - | TRBJ1-4 | TRBV21-1 | 13 | TGTGCTATTCAAGGACGGCCTCTCGAAAAACTGTTTTTT | CAIQGRPLEKLFF
- | TRBD1 | TRBJ1-5 | TRBV6-2/TRBV6-3 | 15 | TGTGCCAGCAGTTACCAGGGGGTTCTTGGACAGCCCCAGCATTTT | CASSYQGVLGQPQHF
- | TRBD2 | TRBJ2-1 | TRBV7-2 | 16 | TGTGCCAGCAGCTTAGTCTCGCGGGGGGGCCGAGATGAGCAGTTCTTC | CASSLVSRGGRDEQFF
few | TRBD1 | TRBJ2-7 | TRBV6-5 | 15 | TGTGCCAGCAGTTACTCTCCTACAGGGGGCTACGAGCAGTACTTC | CASSYSPTGGYEQYF
few | - | TRBJ1-4 | TRBV2 | 15 | TGTGCCAGCAGTGCCAGCTCTACAACTAATGAAAAACTGTTTTTT | CASSASSTTNEKLFF
few | - | TRBJ2-3 | TRBV27 | 14 | TGTGCCAGCTCGGAATTGGGAGTGACAGATACGCAGTATTTT | CASSELGVTDTQYF